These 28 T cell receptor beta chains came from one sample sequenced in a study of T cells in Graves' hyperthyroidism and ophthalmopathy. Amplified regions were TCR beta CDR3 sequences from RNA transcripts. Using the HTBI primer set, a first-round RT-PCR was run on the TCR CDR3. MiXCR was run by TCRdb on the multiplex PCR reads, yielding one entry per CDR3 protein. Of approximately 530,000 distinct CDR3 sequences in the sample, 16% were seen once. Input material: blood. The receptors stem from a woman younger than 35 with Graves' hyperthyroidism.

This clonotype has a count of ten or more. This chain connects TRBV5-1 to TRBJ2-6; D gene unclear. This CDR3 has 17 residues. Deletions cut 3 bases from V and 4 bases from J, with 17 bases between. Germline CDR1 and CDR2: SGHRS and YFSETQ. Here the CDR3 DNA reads TGCGCCAGCAGCTCCTTAAGAACCAATTCCGGGGCCAACGTCCTGACTTTC. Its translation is CASSSLRTNSGANVLTF.

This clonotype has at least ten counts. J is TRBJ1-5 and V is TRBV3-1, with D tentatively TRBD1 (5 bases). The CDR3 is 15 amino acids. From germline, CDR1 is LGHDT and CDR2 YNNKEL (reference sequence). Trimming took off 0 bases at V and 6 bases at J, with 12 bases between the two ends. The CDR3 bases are TGTGCCAGCAGCCAAGATGGGGCGGGGCGTCAGCCCCAGCATTTT. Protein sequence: CASSQDGAGRQPQHF.

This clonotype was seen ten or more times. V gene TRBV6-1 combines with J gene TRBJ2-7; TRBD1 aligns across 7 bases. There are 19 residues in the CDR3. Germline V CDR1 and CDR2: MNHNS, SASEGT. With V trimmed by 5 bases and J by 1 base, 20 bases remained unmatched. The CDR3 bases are TGTGCCAGCAGTTATCGGGCCCCCAAGACAGGGCCTGGGTCCTACGAGCAGTACTTC. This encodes CASSYRAPKTGPGSYEQYF.

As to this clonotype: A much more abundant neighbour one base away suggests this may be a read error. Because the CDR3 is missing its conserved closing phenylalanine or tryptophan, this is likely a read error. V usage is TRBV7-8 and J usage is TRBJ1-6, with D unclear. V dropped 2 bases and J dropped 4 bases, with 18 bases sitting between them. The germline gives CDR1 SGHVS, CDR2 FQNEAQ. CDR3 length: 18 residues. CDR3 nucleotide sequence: TGTGCCAGCAGCTTAAGTTTAATTGGAAGCGTATATAATTCACCCCTCCACTCT. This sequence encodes CASSLSLIGSVYNSPLHS.

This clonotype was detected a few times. The CDR3 DNA follows: TGCAGTGCTAAGTTGGTCCCGGGACTGAGCACAGATACGCAGTATTTT. This gives the protein CSAKLVPGLSTDTQYF. The chain has TRBV20-1 and TRBJ2-3, with D perhaps matching TRBD2 (6 bases). The CDR3 spans 16 residues. From germline, CDR1 is DFQATT and CDR2 SNEGSKA (reference sequence). The ends were cut back, 4 bases at V and 0 bases at J, with 17 bases in the middle.

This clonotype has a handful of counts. The CDR3 loop is CASSGTRLAPTGELFF. The CDR3 DNA reads TGTGCCAGCAGTGGGACGAGACTAGCGCCCACCGGGGAGCTGTTTTTT. V usage is TRBV25-1 and J usage is TRBJ2-2, with 8 bases that match TRBD2. The CDR3 sequence is 16 residues long. V lost 4 bases to trimming and J lost 4 bases; unmatched junction nucleotides: 8. Germline lookup yields CDR1 MGHDK and CDR2 SYGVNS. Supplemented by reference TRBV25-1 and TRBJ2-2, the full variable domain reads EADIYQTPRYLVIGTGKKITLECSQTMGHDKMYWYQQDPGMELHLIHYSYGVNSTEKGDLSSESTVSRIRTEHFPLTLESARPSHTSQYLCASSGTRLAPTGELFFGEGSRLTVL.

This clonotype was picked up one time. CDR3 loop: CASNLSGGRSYNSPLHF. The CDR3 DNA reads TGTGCCAGCAACCTCTCGGGGGGCAGGTCCTATAATTCACCCCTCCACTTT. V and J are TRBV3-1 and TRBJ1-6; D perhaps matches TRBD1 (6 bases). This CDR3 has 17 residues. Trimming took off 7 bases at V and 1 base at J, with 17 bases between the two ends. CDR1 and CDR2 from the germline V gene are LGHDT and YNNKEL (reference sequence).

CDR3 region: CSVETGPGQPQHF. The DNA for the CDR3 is TGCAGCGTCGAAACAGGGCCAGGTCAGCCCCAGCATTTT. This rearrangement joins TRBV29-1 to TRBJ1-5; the D gene is possibly TRBD1 (6 bases). The CDR3 is 13 amino acids. Germline V gene lookup returns CDR1 SQVTM and CDR2 ANQGSEA. V shed 6 bases and J shed 6 bases, with 15 bases lying between them.

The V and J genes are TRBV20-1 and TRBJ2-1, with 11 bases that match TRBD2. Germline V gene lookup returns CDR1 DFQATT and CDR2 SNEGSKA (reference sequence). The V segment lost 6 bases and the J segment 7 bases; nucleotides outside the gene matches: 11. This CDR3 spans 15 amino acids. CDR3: CSATSSGRRRNEQFF. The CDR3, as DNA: TGCAGTGCCACCTCTAGCGGGAGGAGACGGAATGAGCAGTTCTTC.

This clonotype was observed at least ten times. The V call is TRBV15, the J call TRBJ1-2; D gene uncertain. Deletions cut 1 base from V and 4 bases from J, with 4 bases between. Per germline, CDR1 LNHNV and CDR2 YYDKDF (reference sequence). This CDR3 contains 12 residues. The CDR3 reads CATSRGGYGYTF. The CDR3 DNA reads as TGTGCCACCAGCAGAGGTGGCTATGGCTACACCTTC.

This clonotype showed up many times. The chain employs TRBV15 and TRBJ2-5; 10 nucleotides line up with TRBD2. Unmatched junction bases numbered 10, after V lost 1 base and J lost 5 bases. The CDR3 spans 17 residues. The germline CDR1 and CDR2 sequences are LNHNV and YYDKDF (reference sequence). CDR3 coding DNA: TGTGCCACCAGCAGAGGCCGTGAGCGGGAGGGTATGGAGACCCAGTACTTC. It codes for CATSRGREREGMETQYF.

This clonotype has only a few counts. The CDR3 region is CSARSSGDSHEQYF. Here the CDR3 DNA reads TGCAGTGCTAGATCCTCAGGGGACAGCCACGAGCAGTACTTC. The V call is TRBV20-1, the J call TRBJ2-7; TRBD1 matches at 7 bases. There are 14 residues in the CDR3. Germline loops: CDR1 DFQATT, CDR2 SNEGSKA (reference sequence). Unmatched junction bases numbered 9, after V lost 2 bases and J lost 5 bases.

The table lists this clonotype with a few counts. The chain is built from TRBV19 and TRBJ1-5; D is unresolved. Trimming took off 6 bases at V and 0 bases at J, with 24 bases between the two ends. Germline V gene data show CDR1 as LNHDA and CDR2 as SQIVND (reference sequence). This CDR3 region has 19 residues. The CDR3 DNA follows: TGTGCCAGTAGGTATATCCTCCCCGAGAGCAGGAATAGCAATCAGCCCCAGCATTTT. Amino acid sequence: CASRYILPESRNSNQPQHF.

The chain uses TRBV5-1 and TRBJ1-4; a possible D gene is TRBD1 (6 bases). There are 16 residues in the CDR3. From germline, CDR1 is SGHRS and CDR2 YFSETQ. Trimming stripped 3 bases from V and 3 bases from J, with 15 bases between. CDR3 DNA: TGCGCCAGCAGCTCCAGGGGCCTTTCGGCTAATGAAAAACTGTTTTTT. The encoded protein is CASSSRGLSANEKLFF.

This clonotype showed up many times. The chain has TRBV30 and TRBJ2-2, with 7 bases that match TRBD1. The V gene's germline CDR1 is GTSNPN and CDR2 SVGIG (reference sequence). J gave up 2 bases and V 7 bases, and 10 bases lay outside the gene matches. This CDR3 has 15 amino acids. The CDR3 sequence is CALSPGQLNTGELFF. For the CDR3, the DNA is TGTGCCTTGTCCCCGGGACAGCTAAACACCGGGGAGCTGTTTTTT.

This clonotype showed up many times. CDR3 sequence reads: CSARGTSGRRNDYEQYF. In nucleotides, the CDR3 is TGCAGTGCTAGAGGGACTAGCGGGAGGAGAAATGACTACGAGCAGTACTTC. The chain couples TRBV20-1 to TRBJ2-7; 14 nucleotides align to TRBD2. There are 17 residues in the CDR3. V lost 1 base, J lost 3 bases, and 8 bases stayed unmatched. Germline CDR1 and CDR2: DFQATT and SNEGSKA (reference sequence).

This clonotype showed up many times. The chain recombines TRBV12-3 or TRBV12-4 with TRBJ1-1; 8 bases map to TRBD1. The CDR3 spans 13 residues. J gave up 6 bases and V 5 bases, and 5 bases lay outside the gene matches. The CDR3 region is CASSDRGHAEAFF. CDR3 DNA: TGTGCCAGCAGTGACAGGGGACACGCTGAAGCTTTCTTT.

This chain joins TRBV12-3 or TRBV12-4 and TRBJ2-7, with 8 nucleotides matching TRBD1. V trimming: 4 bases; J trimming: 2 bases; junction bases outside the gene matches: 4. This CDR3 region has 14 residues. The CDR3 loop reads CASSSAGGPYEQYF. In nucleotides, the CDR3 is TGTGCCAGCAGTTCAGCAGGGGGCCCCTACGAGCAGTACTTC.

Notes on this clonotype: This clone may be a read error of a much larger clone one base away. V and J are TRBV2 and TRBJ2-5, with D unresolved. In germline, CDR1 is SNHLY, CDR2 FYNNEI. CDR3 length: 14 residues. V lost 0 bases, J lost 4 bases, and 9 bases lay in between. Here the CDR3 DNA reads TGTGCCAGCAGTGAAGCGGCAGCACCAGAGACCCAGTACTTC. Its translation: CASSEAAAPETQYF.

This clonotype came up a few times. Here the CDR3 DNA reads TGTGCCAGCAGTGGCCCGGGTCGCGGGGATGAAAAACTGTTTTTT. Protein: CASSGPGRGDEKLFF. The chain has TRBV25-1 and TRBJ1-4; no firm D call. Germline CDR1 and CDR2: MGHDK and SYGVNS. The CDR3 spans 15 residues. Trimming took off 4 bases at V and 6 bases at J, with 15 bases between the two ends.

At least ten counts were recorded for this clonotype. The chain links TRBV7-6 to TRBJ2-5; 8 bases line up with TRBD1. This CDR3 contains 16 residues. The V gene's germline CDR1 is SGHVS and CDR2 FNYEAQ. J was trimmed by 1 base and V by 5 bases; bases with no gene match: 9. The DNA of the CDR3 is TGTGCCAGCAGCACTCCGACAGGGGCACCCCAAGAGACCCAGTACTTC. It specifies CASSTPTGAPQETQYF.

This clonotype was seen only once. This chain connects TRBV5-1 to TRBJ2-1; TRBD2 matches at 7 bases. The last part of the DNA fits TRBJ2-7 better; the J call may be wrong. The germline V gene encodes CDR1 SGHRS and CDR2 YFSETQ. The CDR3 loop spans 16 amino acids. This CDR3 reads CASSFASGRSYNEQYF. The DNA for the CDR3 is TGCGCCAGCAGCTTTGCTAGCGGACGCTCCTACAATGAGCAGTACTTC.

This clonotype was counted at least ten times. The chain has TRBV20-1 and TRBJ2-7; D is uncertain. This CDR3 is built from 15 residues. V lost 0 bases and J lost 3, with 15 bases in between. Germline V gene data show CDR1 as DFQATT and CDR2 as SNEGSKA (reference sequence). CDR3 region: CSARDLAAEVYEQYF. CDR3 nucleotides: TGCAGTGCTAGAGATCTGGCGGCGGAAGTCTACGAGCAGTACTTC.

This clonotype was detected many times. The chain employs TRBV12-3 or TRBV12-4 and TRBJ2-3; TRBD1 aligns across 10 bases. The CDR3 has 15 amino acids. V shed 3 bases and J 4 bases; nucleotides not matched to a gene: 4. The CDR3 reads CASSLRTGGADTQYF. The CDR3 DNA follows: TGTGCCAGCAGTTTGCGGACAGGGGGAGCAGATACGCAGTATTTT.

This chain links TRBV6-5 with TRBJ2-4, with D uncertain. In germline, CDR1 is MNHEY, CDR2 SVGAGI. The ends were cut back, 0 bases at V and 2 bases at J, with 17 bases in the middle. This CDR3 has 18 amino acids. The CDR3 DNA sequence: TGTGCCAGCAGTTACTCGTCCCCAAGGTGGAGCACCAAAAACATTCAGTACTTC. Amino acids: CASSYSSPRWSTKNIQYF.

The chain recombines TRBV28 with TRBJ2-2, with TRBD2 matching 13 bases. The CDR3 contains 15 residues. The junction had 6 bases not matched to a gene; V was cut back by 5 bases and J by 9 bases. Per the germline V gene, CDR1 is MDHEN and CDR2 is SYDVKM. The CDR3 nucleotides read TGTGCCAGCAGTACGAGGACTAGCGGGAGTAGGGAGCTGTTTTTT. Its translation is CASSTRTSGSRELFF. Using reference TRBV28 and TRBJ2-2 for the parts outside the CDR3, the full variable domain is DVKVTQSSRYLVKRTGEKVFLECVQDMDHENMFWYRQDPGLGLRLIYFSYDVKMKEKGDIPEGYSVSREKKERFSLILESASTNQTSMYLCASSTRTSGSRELFFGEGSRLTVL.

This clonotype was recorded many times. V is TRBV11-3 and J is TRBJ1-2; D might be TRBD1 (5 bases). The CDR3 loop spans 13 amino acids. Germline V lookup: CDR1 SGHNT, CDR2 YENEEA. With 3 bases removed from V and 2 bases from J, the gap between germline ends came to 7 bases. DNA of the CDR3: TGTGCCAGCAGCTTGTGGGGGAACTATGGCTACACCTTC. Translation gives CASSLWGNYGYTF.

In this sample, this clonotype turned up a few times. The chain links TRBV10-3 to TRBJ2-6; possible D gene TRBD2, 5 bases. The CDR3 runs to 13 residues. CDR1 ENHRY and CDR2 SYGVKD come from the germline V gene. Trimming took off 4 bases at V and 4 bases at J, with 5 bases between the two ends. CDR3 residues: CAISAGGANVLTF. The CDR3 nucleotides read TGTGCCATCAGTGCGGGAGGGGCCAACGTCCTGACTTTC.